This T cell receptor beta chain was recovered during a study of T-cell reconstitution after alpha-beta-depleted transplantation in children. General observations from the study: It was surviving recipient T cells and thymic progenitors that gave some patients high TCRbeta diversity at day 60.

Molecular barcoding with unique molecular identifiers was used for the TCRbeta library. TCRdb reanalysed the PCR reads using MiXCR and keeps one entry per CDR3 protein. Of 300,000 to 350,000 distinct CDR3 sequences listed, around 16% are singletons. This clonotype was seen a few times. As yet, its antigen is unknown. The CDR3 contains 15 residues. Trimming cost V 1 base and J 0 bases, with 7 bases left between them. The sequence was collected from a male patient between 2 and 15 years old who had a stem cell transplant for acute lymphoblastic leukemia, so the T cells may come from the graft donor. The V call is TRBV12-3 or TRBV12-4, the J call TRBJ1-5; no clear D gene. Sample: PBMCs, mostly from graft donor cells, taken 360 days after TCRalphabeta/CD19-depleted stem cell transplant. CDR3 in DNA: TGTGCCAGCAGTTTAGTCTGGGCTAGCAATCAGCCCCAGCATTTT. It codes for CASSLVWASNQPQHF.